This T cell receptor beta chain was sequenced in a study of blood T cells in healthy people across ages. Broader study findings: Roughly linear age-related decline in beta diversity appeared, significant by age around 42. Researchers deemed the diversity estimates from one million T cells underestimates. With unsorted PBMCs, a conclusive comparison of naive versus antigen-experienced cells was not possible. Observed TCR beta diversity showed a strong correlation with the percentage of naive T cells as measured by flow cytometry.

From germline, CDR1 is SGHRS and CDR2 YFSETQ. After removal of 4 bases from V and 11 bases from J, the junction contained 17 bases not matched to a gene. This CDR3 spans 15 amino acids. In regard to this clonotype: As yet, its antigen is unknown.

For the second PCR, which ran for 7 to 11 cycles, a sample-barcoded 5' primer and a J-beta primer mix were used. One entry per CDR3 protein, called by TCRdb with MiXCR from the 5' RACE reads. The sample consists of about 730,000 distinct CDR3 sequences, around 40% of them appearing once. Sequencing input: blood. This sequence originates from a woman in her sixties or seventies in good health. The chain combines TRBV5-1 with TRBJ2-5; 7 bases are shared with TRBD1. The CDR3 loop reads CASSINRGLTDEQYF. The CDR3 DNA sequence: TGCGCCAGCAGCATTAACAGGGGCTTAACTGATGAGCAGTACTTC.